These 24 T cell receptor beta chains were sequenced from one sample in a study of CD8 T cells in ankylosing spondylitis. These TCRs' antigens remain unknown. MiXCR, run by TCRdb on the 5' RACE reads, gives a single entry per CDR3 protein. Among fewer than 750,000 distinct CDR3 sequences listed, roughly 19% were seen once. Whole-study findings and limits: Seemingly characteristic of ankylosing spondylitis blood was a TCR beta motif consisting of about 8 highly homologous variants.

Material: blood, either unsorted or a sorted T cell fraction (not recorded which). The receptor source for this set is a male donor with ankylosing spondylitis.

In DNA form, the CDR3 reads TGTGCCAGCAGTTTATCCAGGGATGCTGAGCAGTTCTTC. It yields the protein CASSLSRDAEQFF. The chain couples TRBV12-3 or TRBV12-4 to TRBJ2-1; possibly TRBD1 for D (5 bases). CDR3 length: 13 residues. Trimming took off 2 bases at V and 9 bases at J, with 11 bases between the two ends.

The chain combines TRBV4-1 with TRBJ2-7; TRBD1 might be the D (5 bases). With 0 bases removed from V and 6 bases from J, the gap between germline ends came to 15 bases. The CDR3 contains 15 residues. Germline CDR1 and CDR2: MGHRA and YSYEKL. CDR3 loop: CASSQEMGQGSEQYF. The CDR3 nucleotides read TGCGCCAGCAGCCAAGAAATGGGGCAGGGAAGCGAGCAGTACTTC.

This clonotype occurred many times. At one boundary the junction diverges from the germline segment, which might be a read error. V is TRBV5-1 and J is TRBJ1-2, with 9 bases aligning to TRBD1. The CDR3 consists of 14 residues. Germline loops: CDR1 SGHRS, CDR2 YFSETQ. The DNA for the CDR3 is TGTGCCAGCAGTCCCGGACAGGGGTACTATGGCTACACCTTC. It encodes CASSPGQGYYGYTF.

The CDR3 bases are TGTGCCAGCATCACTAGCGGGGGGGCCGGCGGGGAGCTGTTTTTT. This translates into CASITSGGAGGELFF. The chain couples TRBV7-2 to TRBJ2-2, with 13 bases matching TRBD2. CDR3 length: 15 residues. V lost 7 bases to trimming and J lost 7 bases; unmatched junction nucleotides: 6. CDR1 is SGHTA and CDR2 is FQGNSA in the germline V gene.

The chain employs TRBV20-1 and TRBJ1-1; D gene uncertain. This CDR3 contains 13 residues. Looked up from germline, CDR1 is DFQATT and CDR2 is SNEGSKA (reference sequence). V lost 6 bases to trimming and J lost 7 bases, with 18 bases between them. CDR3 region: CSASVYMAGEAFF. DNA for the CDR3: TGCAGTGCCTCGGTTTATATGGCGGGTGAAGCTTTCTTT.

The chain has TRBV20-1 and TRBJ2-5, with 10 bases matching TRBD2. The CDR3 covers 15 residues. Trimming removed 3 bases from V and 1 base from J; junction bases left unmatched: 5. CDR1 and CDR2 (germline): DFQATT, SNEGSKA (reference sequence). CDR3 sequence: CSARSSGGSQETQYF. Written as DNA, the CDR3 is TGCAGTGCTAGGAGTAGCGGGGGGTCCCAAGAGACCCAGTACTTC.

This clonotype was detected a few times. The CDR3 spells CASSLLRPTAAGELFF. The CDR3 nucleotides are TGTGCCAGCAGTTTGCTCCGACCCACTGCCGCCGGGGAGCTGTTTTTT. V and J are TRBV27 and TRBJ2-2; D call uncertain. V was shortened by 3 bases and J by 6 bases, with 17 bases between the two germline ends. From germline, CDR1 is MNHEY and CDR2 SMNVEV (reference sequence). This CDR3 contains 16 residues.

The genes are TRBV12-3 or TRBV12-4 and TRBJ2-5, with 12 bases lining up with TRBD1. This CDR3 spans 18 amino acids. The J segment lost 6 bases and the V segment lost 5 bases, leaving 16 bases of the junction unmatched. CDR3 sequence reads: CASSQGQGAVGKKKTQYF. The CDR3 bases are TGTGCCAGCAGTCAGGGACAGGGGGCCGTGGGAAAAAAAAAGACCCAGTACTTC.

This clonotype was seen a handful of times. The chain has TRBV4-1 and TRBJ2-1; 13 nucleotides align to TRBD2. V shed 4 bases and J 9 bases; nucleotides not matched to a gene: 12. Per germline, CDR1 MGHRA and CDR2 YSYEKL. There are 17 residues in the CDR3. CDR3: CASSLYPGLAGSTEQFF. CDR3 DNA: TGCGCCAGCAGCCTTTACCCGGGACTAGCGGGAAGTACTGAGCAGTTCTTC.

This clonotype was detected a few times. The rearrangement joins TRBV28 to TRBJ2-5; 9 bases map to TRBD1. Germline V lookup: CDR1 MDHEN, CDR2 SYDVKM. V shed 6 bases, J shed 2 bases, and the junction held 4 bases outside the gene matches. The CDR3 spans 14 residues. CDR3 bases: TGTGCCAGCAGGCTGACAGGGGGACAAGAGACCCAGTACTTC. Amino acids: CASRLTGGQETQYF.

The chain has TRBV5-1 and TRBJ1-1; 9 bases are shared with TRBD1. With V trimmed by 3 bases and J by 6 bases, 9 bases remained unmatched. Germline CDR1 and CDR2: SGHRS and YFSETQ. This CDR3 comprises 15 residues. This chain's CDR3 is CASSSLQGAGAEAFF. The CDR3 region has the DNA TGCGCCAGCAGCTCGTTACAGGGGGCGGGGGCTGAAGCTTTCTTT.

This chain joins TRBV7-6 and TRBJ1-1; 8 bases line up with TRBD1. V gave up 1 base and J gave up 5 bases; unmatched junction bases: 9. CDR3 length: 16 amino acids. The germline V gene has CDR1 SGHVS and CDR2 FNYEAQ. CDR3 sequence: CASSLDEAGGETEAFF. DNA of the CDR3: TGTGCCAGCAGCTTAGATGAGGCAGGGGGCGAGACTGAAGCTTTCTTT.

The chain employs TRBV6-5 and TRBJ2-1; 9 bases fit TRBD1. There are 18 residues in the CDR3. V dropped 4 bases and J dropped 0; count of bases not matched to a gene: 10. The V gene's germline CDR1 is MNHEY and CDR2 SVGAGI. The CDR3 here is CASSSAHRGQSSYNEQFF. The CDR3 DNA reads as TGTGCCAGCAGTTCCGCCCACAGGGGGCAGAGCTCCTACAATGAGCAGTTCTTC.

In its sample, this clonotype was seen many times. V usage is TRBV3-1 and J usage is TRBJ2-7, with no clear D. Germline lookup yields CDR1 LGHDT and CDR2 YNNKEL (reference sequence). The CDR3 length is 13 residues. V lost 1 base and J 0 bases, leaving 4 bases between the germline ends. CDR3 coding DNA: TGTGCCAGCAGCCAAGTAATCTCCTACGAGCAGTACTTC. Its translation is CASSQVISYEQYF.

A few counts support this clonotype. The genes are TRBV27 and TRBJ1-4; tentative D call: TRBD1 (5 bases). The CDR3 runs 14 residues. V was pared by 10 bases and J by 8 bases, with 20 bases between. The germline V gene encodes CDR1 MNHEY and CDR2 SMNVEV (reference sequence). The CDR3 coding sequence is TGTGCCACCGGGGGACCTAACGGGCGAGAAAAACTGTTTTTT. Protein: CATGGPNGREKLFF.

V usage is TRBV3-1 and J usage is TRBJ2-3; 10 bases are shared with TRBD2. This CDR3 region has 16 residues. Germline CDR1 is LGHDT and CDR2 is YNNKEL (reference sequence). Trimming cost V 3 bases and J 6 bases; bases outside gene matches: 9. CDR3 nucleotide sequence: TGTGCCAGCAGCCAGAGGAGCGGGGGGGTAATGGATACGCAGTATTTT. It is translated as CASSQRSGGVMDTQYF.

The sample holds a few counts of this clonotype. This chain links TRBV20-1 with TRBJ2-5; either TRBD1 or TRBD2 may supply D (5 bases each). Per germline, CDR1 DFQATT and CDR2 SNEGSKA (reference sequence). V lost 0 bases and J 1 base, leaving 15 bases between the germline ends. The CDR3 loop spans 16 amino acids. Here the CDR3 DNA reads TGCAGTGCTAGAGACTCCAGGGACCCCGTCCAAGAGACCCAGTACTTC. It is translated as CSARDSRDPVQETQYF.

Only a few counts were recorded for this clonotype. The chain is built from TRBV15 and TRBJ1-1; D remains ambiguous. V gave up 9 bases and J gave up 0 bases, with 14 bases separating them. The germline CDR1 and CDR2 sequences are LNHNV and YYDKDF (reference sequence). The CDR3 covers 14 residues. CDR3 bases: TGTGCCACGTCTGCAAGAACTCTGAACACTGAAGCTTTCTTT. Translation gives CATSARTLNTEAFF. Full variable domain (remainder filled in from reference TRBV15 and TRBJ1-1): DAMVIQNPRYQVTQFGKPVTLSCSQTLNHNVMYWYQQKSSQAPKLLFHYYDKDFNNEADTPDNFQSRRPNTSFCFLDIRSPGLGDTAMYLCATSARTLNTEAFFGQGTRLTVV.

This chain uses TRBV20-1 with TRBJ2-5, with 8 bases fitting TRBD2. The CDR3 loop spans 14 amino acids. The V segment lost 1 base and the J segment 4 bases; nucleotides outside the gene matches: 5. Germline assignment: CDR1 DFQATT and CDR2 SNEGSKA (reference sequence). The DNA for the CDR3 is TGCAGTGCTAGAGTTTCAAGCGGGAGAGAGACCCAGTACTTC. It codes for CSARVSSGRETQYF.

A few counts support this clonotype. The chain combines TRBV5-6 with TRBJ1-2, with a tentative D call TRBD1 (5 bases). The germline CDR1 and CDR2 sequences are SGHDT and YYEEEE. The CDR3 contains 15 residues. The V and J ends lost 4 bases and 6 bases respectively, with 19 bases between them. This CDR3 is CASSPRYWGEDGYTF. The CDR3 DNA is TGTGCCAGCAGCCCCCGATATTGGGGCGAAGATGGCTACACCTTC.

This clonotype was picked up a small number of times. The rearrangement links TRBV7-9 to TRBJ1-1; 9 bases line up with TRBD1. Looked up from germline, CDR1 is SEHNR and CDR2 is FQNEAQ (reference sequence). This CDR3 is 15 amino acids long. The J segment lost 6 bases and the V segment lost 5 bases, leaving 10 bases of the junction unmatched. In nucleotides, the CDR3 is TGTGCCAGCAGCGTATTTACAGGGGGCGGGCCTGAAGCTTTCTTT. Protein: CASSVFTGGGPEAFF.

The chain carries TRBV5-6 and TRBJ1-6; D is unclear. Deletions cut 3 bases from V and 8 bases from J, with 6 bases between. Germline V CDR1 and CDR2: SGHDT, YYEEEE. The CDR3 is 12 amino acids. The CDR3 DNA is TGTGCCAGCAGCTCATGGGATTCACCCCTCCACTTT. Its protein is CASSSWDSPLHF.

CDR3 sequence: CASSVAGTGTDTQYF. For the CDR3, the DNA is TGTGCCAGCAGCGTAGCGGGGACAGGCACAGATACGCAGTATTTT. This chain uses TRBV9 with TRBJ2-3; 7 bases line up with TRBD1. CDR3 size: 15 residues. Trimming took 0 bases from V and 1 from J; bases not matched to a gene: 2. The germline V gene encodes CDR1 SGDLS and CDR2 YYNGEE.

This clonotype appeared once. This chain joins TRBV20-1 and TRBJ1-4; D call uncertain. The CDR3 contains 15 residues. V was shortened by 0 bases and J by 3 bases, with 11 bases between the two germline ends. Germline V lookup: CDR1 DFQATT, CDR2 SNEGSKA (reference sequence). CDR3 region: CSARDLFGANEKLFF. DNA for the CDR3: TGCAGTGCTAGAGATCTCTTCGGGGCTAATGAAAAACTGTTTTTT.